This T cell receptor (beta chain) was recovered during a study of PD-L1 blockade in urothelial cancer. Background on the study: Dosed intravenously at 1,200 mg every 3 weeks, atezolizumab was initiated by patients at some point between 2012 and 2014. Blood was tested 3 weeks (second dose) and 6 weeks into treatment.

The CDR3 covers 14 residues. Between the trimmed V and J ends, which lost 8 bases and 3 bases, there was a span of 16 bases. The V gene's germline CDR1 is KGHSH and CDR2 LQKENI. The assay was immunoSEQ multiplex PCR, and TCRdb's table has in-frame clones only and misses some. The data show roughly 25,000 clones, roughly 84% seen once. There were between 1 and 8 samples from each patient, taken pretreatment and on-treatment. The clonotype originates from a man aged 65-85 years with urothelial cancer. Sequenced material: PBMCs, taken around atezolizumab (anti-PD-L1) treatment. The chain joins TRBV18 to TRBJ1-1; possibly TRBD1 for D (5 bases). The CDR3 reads CASHLQGGDTEAFF. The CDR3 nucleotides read TGTGCCAGCCACCTGCAGGGTGGGGACACTGAAGCTTTCTTT.